This T cell receptor beta chain was observed in a study of naive CD8 T cells in extremely preterm neonates. The study's findings and limits: The authors flagged variable productive template counts in preterm samples.

In germline, CDR1 is MNHEY, CDR2 SMNVEV (reference sequence). The V end was cut by 1 base, the J end by 5 bases, with 20 bases between. The CDR3 is made up of 17 amino acids. Libraries were prepared by immunoSEQ multiplex PCR; TCRdb keeps only in-frame clonotypes and omits some of them. The table has several thousand clones, less than 98% seen once. This clone was recorded only once. Antigen: not known. The sample was naive CD8+ T cells from blood. The clonotype was recovered from a human donor in good health. V gene TRBV27 combines with J gene TRBJ2-5; D may be TRBD2 (6 bases). The CDR3 sequence: CASSLYFGDSLSETQYF. The DNA for the CDR3 is TGTGCCAGCAGTTTATATTTCGGGGACTCACTATCGGAGACCCAGTACTTC.